This TCR beta chain came from a study of T-cell memory formation after mild COVID-19 (dated by TCRdb to about 2021). General notes on the study: Most TCR sequence clusters were specific to one of the two donors. In a couple of donors, T-cell clones that expanded and contracted after mild COVID-19 were tracked by sequencing TCRalpha and TCRbeta repertoires over time. The cohort was made up of two young adult volunteers, one female and one male, who were previously healthy. What the work shows at the level of the full study, not this receptor alone: The detection of some responding clones in pre-infection memory suggests that pre-existing cross-reactive memory T cells joined the SARS-CoV-2 response. Only two mild cases were covered in the study, and larger cohorts including severe cases with pre-infection samples were considered necessary. Contracting CD4+ clones were located mainly in the CM and EM memory subsets, whereas CD8+ clones were found to be enriched in EMRA. Balanced CD4/CD8 phenotypes were observed for clones contracting from day 15 to 85, whereas a bias towards CD4+ was observed for a second wave of clones expanding from day 15 to 37. SARS-CoV-2 specificity was not confirmed for the second-wave clones peaking on day 37.

Ficoll-Paque density gradient centrifugation was used to isolate PBMCs. According to the germline V gene, CDR1 reads SGDLS and CDR2 reads YYNGEE. Relative to germline, V is 7 bases shorter and J is 6 bases shorter, with 22 bases between their ends. The CDR3, from cysteine to phenylalanine, totals 15 residues. Only the CDR3 region is kept as DNA, spanning 45 bases read in frame from base 1. For sequencing, an Illumina NovaSeq 6000 was employed. TCRalpha and TCRbeta cDNA libraries were built by 5'RACE with constant-segment primers, adding sample barcodes and unique molecular identifiers. Trizol reagent was used to extract RNA from every sample. Library amplification was performed in two PCR steps, and a second sample barcode and Illumina TruSeq adapters were introduced in the second step. The libraries were sequenced on an Illumina NovaSeq using 2 x 150 bp paired-end reads. Turning to the authors' computational methods: Demultiplexing of reads and collapsing into UMI-guided consensus sequences were performed with migec v1.2.7. With mixcr v2.1.11, UMI consensuses were aligned to TRA and TRB V and J templates and assembled into clonotypes. A clonotype was counted as expanded or contracted only if both edgeR and NoisET called the change significant, with noise models trained on biological replicates. For edgeR calls, the thresholds were a false discovery rate-adjusted p below 0.01 and a log2 fold-change of 1. As an exploratory analysis of dynamics, max-normalized trajectories of the 1000 most abundant clonotypes were examined with PCA combined with hierarchical clustering. Separately sequenced CD4+ and CD8+ repertoires were used to assign the CD4 or CD8 phenotype of responding clones. TCRdb reprocessing: public reads trimmed at Q25 with fastp, clones called with MiXCR, in-frame beta chains kept. Merged by CDR3 protein, the rows form single entries marked with the most common genes and DNA. V and J calls and clone size were set by TCRdb, not the authors. The sample has some 270,000 distinct CDR3 sequences on record, roughly 15% of them singletons. The ten most abundant clones make up less than 2.5% of the sample.

On this clonotype itself: The antigen this receptor binds is unknown. Base qualities were left out, and no much larger clone turns up one base away.

The receptor comes from an adult woman who had mild COVID-19 (a few samples of this study predate the infection). The sample titles of this study are shuffled in the database, so cell type and time point are left out; the donor was told from shared clones. The V and J genes are TRBV9 and TRBJ1-2; perhaps TRBD1 is the D gene, with 5 bases matching. The sample consisted of PBMCs or a T cell subset sorted from them (not recorded which). The sequenced DNA: TGTGCCAGCGCCCAGGGTGGGGCCACAACTAATGGCTACACCTTC. This encodes CASAQGGATTNGYTF.